Below are 32 T cell receptor beta chains sequenced from a single sample in a study of cytomegalovirus exposure and HLA in healthy donors. PCR used 60 Vbeta primers and 13 Jbeta primers. Profiling relied on immunoSEQ multiplex PCR, and the TCRdb table lists in-frame clones only, not all of them. This sample has more than 80,000 clones; 65% to 80% occur once, and the top ten carry roughly 6.5%. Specimen: PBMCs. Receptors originate from a woman between 45 and 65 years old in good health and CMV-seropositive.

V usage is TRBV5-1 and J usage is TRBJ2-2; 13 nucleotides agree with TRBD2. The CDR3 contains 16 residues. V shed 4 bases, J shed 5 bases, and the junction held 5 bases outside the gene matches. Per germline, CDR1 SGHRS and CDR2 YFSETQ. The CDR3 protein is CASSVLAGGQTGELFF. CDR3 sequence (DNA): TGCGCCAGCAGCGTACTAGCGGGGGGGCAAACCGGGGAGCTGTTTTTT.

The chain is built from TRBV28 and TRBJ1-1; a possible D gene is TRBD1 (5 bases). Germline V gene sequence: CDR1 MDHEN, CDR2 SYDVKM. Between the trimmed V and J ends, which lost 5 bases and 0 bases, there was a span of 19 bases. The CDR3 is 17 residues long. The CDR3 sequence: CASSPLPGVRMNTEAFF. The CDR3 DNA reads as TGTGCCAGCAGTCCCCTCCCGGGGGTGCGCATGAACACTGAAGCTTTCTTT.

This clone appeared a single time. The chain combines TRBV11-2 with TRBJ1-1; D unresolved. With 1 base removed from V and 0 bases from J, the gap between germline ends came to 6 bases. Germline CDR1 SGHAT, CDR2 FQNNGV. The CDR3 consists of 14 residues. DNA for the CDR3: TGTGCCAGCAGCTTAGGGGCCCTGAACACTGAAGCTTTCTTT. Its translation: CASSLGALNTEAFF.

This clone appeared a few times. The CDR3 protein is CASSLGFRGENYGYTF. CDR3 bases: TGTGCCAGCAGCTTAGGCTTTCGGGGGGAGAACTATGGCTACACCTTC. The genes are TRBV7-9 and TRBJ1-2; D is perhaps TRBD1 (5 bases). The V gene lost 1 base and the J gene lost 2 bases, with 14 bases spanning the gap. The V gene's germline CDR1 is SEHNR and CDR2 FQNEAQ (reference sequence). This CDR3 is 16 amino acids long.

This clone was observed once. The chain couples TRBV5-4 to TRBJ2-7, with TRBD1 identical over 10 bases. CDR1 and CDR2 (germline): SGHNT, YYREEE (reference sequence). After removal of 4 bases from V and 3 bases from J, the junction contained 7 bases not matched to a gene. The CDR3 spans 15 residues. CDR3 loop: CASSLGQGVYYEQYF. CDR3 nucleotide sequence: TGTGCCAGCAGCCTTGGACAGGGGGTTTACTACGAGCAGTACTTC. The whole variable domain, remainder taken from reference TRBV5-4 and TRBJ2-7, is ETGVTQSPTHLIKTRGQQVTLRCSSQSGHNTVSWYQQALGQGPQFIFQYYREEENGRGNFPPRFSGLQFPNYSSELNVNALELDDSALYLCASSLGQGVYYEQYFGPGTRLTVT.

This clone was found a few times. J is TRBJ1-4 and V is TRBV6-1; D ambiguous. This CDR3 is 14 amino acids long. Deletions cut 2 bases from V and 4 bases from J, with 8 bases between. CDR1 and CDR2 from the germline V gene are MNHNS and SASEGT. CDR3 region: CASSENRVNEKLFF. The DNA of the CDR3 is TGTGCCAGCAGTGAAAACCGAGTTAATGAAAAACTGTTTTTT.

The sample holds a few counts of this clone. This chain links TRBV4-3 with TRBJ1-4; TRBD1 matches at 11 bases. The germline gives CDR1 LGHNA, CDR2 YSLEER. The CDR3 is made up of 15 amino acids. J lost 7 bases, V lost 3 bases, and 4 bases had no gene match. This chain's CDR3 is CASSHGTGGGEKLFF. The CDR3 DNA reads TGCGCCAGCAGCCACGGGACAGGGGGAGGTGAAAAACTGTTTTTT.

V gene TRBV11-1 combines with J gene TRBJ2-5, with D maybe TRBD2 (7 bases). The V gene lost 5 bases and the J gene lost 4 bases, with 20 bases spanning the gap. The CDR3 is 16 amino acids. In germline, CDR1 is SGHAT, CDR2 FQDESV (reference sequence). CDR3 sequence (DNA): TGTGCCAGCAGCCGCCCCGGGGGGCTAGGACGAGAGACCCAGTACTTC. Translation: CASSRPGGLGRETQYF.

The chain has TRBV11-3 and TRBJ2-1, with D tentatively TRBD2 (6 bases). CDR1 and CDR2 from the germline V gene are SGHNT and YENEEA. The CDR3 contains 15 residues. V shed 5 bases and J shed 3 bases, with 14 bases lying between them. DNA of the CDR3: TGTGCCAGCAGCCTCCGCGGGGCCGGCTACAATGAGCAGTTCTTC. This codes for CASSLRGAGYNEQFF.

The chain couples TRBV4-2 to TRBJ2-1; TRBD2 aligns across 11 bases. Germline CDR1 reads LGHNA; CDR2 reads YNFKEQ. The junction had 12 bases not matched to a gene; V was cut back by 4 bases and J by 1 base. The CDR3 loop spans 19 amino acids. The CDR3, as DNA: TGTGCCAGCAGCCCCATTCCTGGGGCTAGCGGGGGGTCCTACAATGAGCAGTTCTTC. Translating gives CASSPIPGASGGSYNEQFF.

The chain carries TRBV30 and TRBJ1-3; possibly TRBD1 for D (6 bases). V shed 2 bases and J shed 4 bases, with 9 bases lying between them. Germline V lookup: CDR1 GTSNPN, CDR2 SVGIG (reference sequence). CDR3 length equals 13 residues. CDR3: CAWSTGSGNTIYF. In nucleotides, the CDR3 is TGTGCCTGGAGTACAGGGTCAGGAAACACCATATATTTT.

The gene calls are TRBV6-6 and TRBJ1-5; a possible D gene is TRBD1 (6 bases). This CDR3 has 14 amino acids. Trimming left V 7 bases short and J 4 bases short, with 14 bases between. CDR1 and CDR2 (germline): MNHNY, SVGAGI (reference sequence). Here the CDR3 reads CASTSRTENQPQHF. CDR3 bases: TGTGCCAGCACCTCCAGGACAGAGAATCAGCCCCAGCATTTT.

The chain links TRBV9 to TRBJ2-7; D gene ambiguous. CDR1 and CDR2 (germline): SGDLS, YYNGEE. The CDR3 is made up of 14 amino acids. The V end was cut by 1 base, the J end by 1 base, with 9 bases between. This CDR3 reads CASSVQAASYEQYF. Written as DNA, the CDR3 is TGTGCCAGCAGCGTACAAGCTGCGTCCTACGAGCAGTACTTC. The full variable domain, completed using reference TRBV9 and TRBJ2-7, is DSGVTQTPKHLITATGQRVTLRCSPRSGDLSVYWYQQSLDQGLQFLIQYYNGEERAKGNILERFSAQQFPDLHSELNLSSLELGDSALYFCASSVQAASYEQYFGPGTRLTVT.

The table lists this clone with a few counts. This rearrangement joins TRBV5-6 to TRBJ2-1, with D unclear. Germline CDR1 SGHDT, CDR2 YYEEEE. The germline V and J ends were trimmed by 0 bases and 12 bases, with 10 bases remaining between them. This CDR3 is built from 12 residues. This CDR3 is CASSLEASGQFF. CDR3 nucleotide sequence: TGTGCCAGCAGCTTGGAGGCCTCGGGGCAGTTCTTC.

The V call is TRBV5-1, the J call TRBJ2-2; D is ambiguous. V lost 0 bases to trimming and J lost 1 base, with 10 bases between them. The CDR3 runs 16 residues. CDR1 and CDR2 (germline): SGHRS, YFSETQ. DNA for the CDR3: TGCGCCAGCAGCTTGGGGGTAGAGGAGAACACCGGGGAGCTGTTTTTT. It specifies CASSLGVEENTGELFF. Full variable domain (remainder filled in from reference TRBV5-1 and TRBJ2-2): KAGVTQTPRYLIKTRGQQVTLSCSPISGHRSVSWYQQTPGQGLQFLFEYFSETQRNKGNFPGRFSGRQFSNSRSEMNVSTLELGDSALYLCASSLGVEENTGELFFGEGSRLTVL.

The rearrangement uses TRBV9 and TRBJ2-3; a weak D match, TRBD2 (6 bases). The CDR3 is made up of 14 amino acids. Deletions cut 4 bases from V and 0 bases from J, with 9 bases between. CDR1 is SGDLS, CDR2 YYNGEE, per germline. In nucleotides, the CDR3 is TGTGCCAGCAGCCGGGGGAGGAGCACAGATACGCAGTATTTT. It translates to CASSRGRSTDTQYF.

For this clone: The identical CDR3 is also encoded by other nucleotide sequences in the sample. The V call is TRBV30, the J call TRBJ2-7; 7 positions match TRBD1. Germline V gene lookup returns CDR1 GTSNPN and CDR2 SVGIG (reference sequence). This CDR3 is built from 13 residues. V lost 1 base, J lost 5 bases, and 5 bases stayed unmatched. The CDR3 spells CAWSALGGNEQYF. The CDR3 coding sequence is TGTGCCTGGAGTGCTTTAGGGGGCAACGAGCAGTACTTC.

V usage is TRBV28 and J usage is TRBJ1-4; tentative D call: TRBD1 (6 bases). V lost 10 bases, J lost 8 bases, and 14 bases lay in between. The V gene's germline CDR1 is MDHEN and CDR2 SYDVKM. The CDR3 has 12 amino acids. In DNA form, the CDR3 reads TGTGCCACCGCCGGCGGGGGCGAAAAACTGTTTTTT. Amino acids: CATAGGGEKLFF.

The V gene is TRBV9, the J gene TRBJ2-1; 8 bases are shared with TRBD2. This CDR3 is built from 15 residues. Germline-derived CDR1 and CDR2 are SGDLS and YYNGEE. Trimming removed 4 bases from V and 4 bases from J; junction bases left unmatched: 7. CDR3 nucleotides: TGTGCCAGCAGCCACGACGCGGGGGGATACAATGAGCAGTTCTTC. Translated: CASSHDAGGYNEQFF.

This rearrangement joins TRBV6-5 to TRBJ2-1, with TRBD2 matching 7 bases. The V gene end was trimmed by 5 bases and the J gene end by 2 bases; junction bases not matched to a gene: 6. The CDR3 sequence is 15 residues long. The germline V gene has CDR1 MNHEY and CDR2 SVGAGI. CDR3 sequence (DNA): TGTGCCAGCAGTCAATCGGGACTACCCTACAATGAGCAGTTCTTC. Translated: CASSQSGLPYNEQFF.

The chain couples TRBV6-1 to TRBJ1-4, with 9 bases matching TRBD1. In germline, CDR1 is MNHNS, CDR2 SASEGT. V was clipped by 4 bases and J by 12 bases; unmatched bases: 3. This CDR3 has 12 residues. CDR3 in amino acids: CASSVRQGELFF. The CDR3 DNA reads TGTGCCAGCAGTGTCCGACAGGGGGAACTGTTTTTT.

This clone was seen just once. Within the sample, other DNA sequences also encode this same CDR3. This chain uses TRBV29-1 with TRBJ2-3; maybe TRBD2 (6 bases). The CDR3 is made up of 13 amino acids. V gave up 7 bases and J gave up 1 base, with 12 bases separating them. Germline loops: CDR1 SQVTM, CDR2 ANQGSEA. The CDR3 DNA reads TGCAGCGCCGACTCGGGGGGCACAGATACGCAGTATTTT. Encoded protein: CSADSGGTDTQYF.

This chain joins TRBV7-8 and TRBJ2-7; perhaps TRBD1 as D (5 bases). The CDR3 contains 15 residues. Germline V gene lookup returns CDR1 SGHVS and CDR2 FQNEAQ. V shed 1 base and J shed 6 bases, with 16 bases lying between them. DNA of the CDR3: TGTGCCAGCAGCTTAGACCCCTCGTGGGGCCGCGAGCAGTACTTC. It codes for CASSLDPSWGREQYF. Full variable domain (rest looked up from reference TRBV7-8 and TRBJ2-7): GAGVSQSPRYKVAKRGQDVALRCDPISGHVSLFWYQQALGQGPEFLTYFQNEAQLDKSGLPSDRFFAERPEGSVSTLKIQRTQQEDSAVYLCASSLDPSWGREQYFGPGTRLTVT.

The J gene is TRBJ2-5, the V gene TRBV28; 9 positions agree with TRBD2. This CDR3 contains 14 residues. V gave up 1 base and J gave up 11 bases; unmatched junction bases: 8. Germline V gene data show CDR1 as MDHEN and CDR2 as SYDVKM. The CDR3 coding sequence is TGTGCCAGCAGTTTATTGGCGGGGGGGCGGGAGCAGTACTTC. The encoded protein is CASSLLAGGREQYF. Drawing the rest from reference TRBV28 and TRBJ2-5, the complete variable domain is DVKVTQSSRYLVKRTGEKVFLECVQDMDHENMFWYRQDPGLGLRLIYFSYDVKMKEKGDIPEGYSVSREKKERFSLILESASTNQTSMYLCASSLLAGGREQYFGPGTRLLVL.

This clone was observed a single time. J is TRBJ2-5 and V is TRBV25-1; 10 nucleotides agree with TRBD1. The junction had 6 bases not matched to a gene; V was cut back by 3 bases and J by 5 bases. The CDR3 consists of 15 residues. Germline CDR1 and CDR2: MGHDK and SYGVNS. The CDR3 loop is CASSEPTGGRETQYF. CDR3 DNA sequence: TGTGCCAGCAGTGAGCCGACAGGGGGCAGGGAGACCCAGTACTTC.

The J gene is TRBJ1-6, the V gene TRBV11-2; D is perhaps TRBD1 (6 bases). The CDR3 covers 15 residues. V was pared by 5 bases and J by 9 bases, with 17 bases between. Germline assignment: CDR1 SGHAT and CDR2 FQNNGV. This CDR3 reads CASSAQGGSGSPLHF. The CDR3 coding sequence is TGTGCCAGCAGCGCTCAAGGGGGATCCGGTTCACCCCTCCACTTT.

The chain employs TRBV11-1 and TRBJ2-4; 10 bases are a match to TRBD1. With 5 bases clipped from V and 2 bases from J, the junction kept 9 bases outside the gene matches. CDR1 and CDR2 (germline): SGHAT, FQDESV (reference sequence). This CDR3 has 17 residues. The CDR3 protein is CASSPSGQGTSKNIQYF. As DNA, the CDR3 is TGTGCCAGCAGCCCATCGGGACAGGGGACGTCCAAAAACATTCAGTACTTC.

This clone was counted only a few times. The J gene is TRBJ1-1, the V gene TRBV18; D gene uncertain. Trimming removed 1 base at V and 0 bases at J, with 9 bases between. In germline, CDR1 is KGHSH, CDR2 LQKENI. This CDR3 has 15 amino acids. The CDR3: CASSPLGVMNTEAFF. CDR3 in DNA: TGTGCCAGCTCACCACTCGGAGTTATGAACACTGAAGCTTTCTTT.

The chain carries TRBV4-3 and TRBJ1-1, with 12 bases lining up with TRBD1. Trimming took 6 bases from V and 5 from J; bases not matched to a gene: 10. Germline-derived CDR1 and CDR2 are LGHNA and YSLEER. The CDR3 length is 16 residues. The CDR3 sequence is CASRYGTGGVGTEAFF. The DNA for the CDR3 is TGCGCCAGCAGGTATGGGACAGGGGGCGTAGGAACTGAAGCTTTCTTT.

This clone is labeled medium-sized. The gene calls are TRBV16 and TRBJ1-1; D possibly corresponds to TRBD1 (6 bases). Per the germline V gene, CDR1 is KGHSY and CDR2 is FQNENV. Deletions cut 4 bases from V and 2 bases from J, with 11 bases between. The CDR3 runs 14 residues. In DNA, the CDR3 is TGTGCCAGCAGCCGCACAGGGTCCAACACTGAAGCTTTCTTT. This sequence encodes CASSRTGSNTEAFF.

The V call is TRBV5-4, the J call TRBJ2-6, with no clear D. The germline V and J ends were trimmed by 4 bases and 1 base, with 6 bases remaining between them. CDR1 is SGHNT and CDR2 is YYREEE in the germline V gene (reference sequence). This CDR3 has 14 residues. DNA for the CDR3: TGTGCCAGCAGCCTGCAGTCTGGGGCCAACGTCCTGACTTTC. Protein product: CASSLQSGANVLTF.

The V gene is TRBV27, the J gene TRBJ1-1; D might be TRBD1 (5 bases). This CDR3 has 17 residues. CDR1 is MNHEY and CDR2 is SMNVEV in the germline V gene (reference sequence). With 4 bases removed from V and 3 bases from J, the gap between germline ends came to 21 bases. The CDR3 DNA sequence: TGTGCCAGCAGTTCCACGGACACCTACGGGCGGTACACTGAAGCTTTCTTT. Translation: CASSSTDTYGRYTEAFF.